Below, 8 T cell receptor beta chains from the same sample are listed, as sequenced in a study of blood T cell repertoires in COVID-19. Here immunoSEQ multiplex PCR was the method, and the copy in TCRdb shows in-frame clones only, minus some. The data contain 150,000 to 200,000 clones, 75% to 85% of them singletons. Sequences were obtained from peripheral blood. These receptors were obtained from a man aged 55-75 years with acute or convalescent COVID-19.

V and J are TRBV7-2 and TRBJ1-1, with TRBD1 as a possible D gene (5 bases). V lost 5 bases, J lost 0 bases, and 16 bases lay in between. Germline CDR1 and CDR2: SGHTA and FQGNSA. This CDR3 spans 16 amino acids. CDR3 in DNA: TGTGCCAGCAGCCCGGCGGGGCTTTCCATGAACACTGAAGCTTTCTTT. Protein product: CASSPAGLSMNTEAFF.

This clone was detected only once. The rearrangement uses TRBV6-5 and TRBJ2-1; 9 bases fit TRBD1. Trimming cost V 6 bases and J 4 bases; bases outside gene matches: 7. Germline V gene sequence: CDR1 MNHEY, CDR2 SVGAGI. The CDR3 loop spans 15 amino acids. CDR3 amino acids: CASRPGTGSYNEQFF. The CDR3 bases are TGTGCCAGCAGACCCGGGACAGGGAGTTACAATGAGCAGTTCTTC.

The chain recombines TRBV4-2 with TRBJ1-5; no clear D gene. CDR3 length: 13 residues. The V end was cut by 0 bases, the J end by 5 bases, with 5 bases between. Germline CDR1 and CDR2: LGHNA and YNFKEQ. CDR3 residues: CASSQDVYQPQHF. The CDR3 DNA reads as TGTGCCAGCAGCCAAGATGTATATCAGCCCCAGCATTTT.

The chain is built from TRBV10-3 and TRBJ1-2; TRBD1 aligns across 7 bases. Germline assignment: CDR1 ENHRY and CDR2 SYGVKD. J lost 0 bases, V lost 8 bases, and 12 bases had no gene match. The CDR3 is made up of 16 amino acids. The DNA for the CDR3 is TGTGCCATCCGTCCGTCCAGACAGGGTGCTAACTATGGCTACACCTTC. This sequence encodes CAIRPSRQGANYGYTF.

The chain links TRBV29-1 to TRBJ2-1; unclear D gene. Trimming took 4 bases from V and 0 from J, leaving 13 bases between them. This CDR3 has 15 residues. The germline CDR1 and CDR2 sequences are SQVTM and ANQGSEA. The DNA of the CDR3 is TGCAGCGTTGGAGGCCCAGCCTTCTCCTACAATGAGCAGTTCTTC. Residues: CSVGGPAFSYNEQFF.

The V call is TRBV6-1, the J call TRBJ2-5; D possibly corresponds to TRBD1 (6 bases). Germline assignment: CDR1 MNHNS and CDR2 SASEGT. V shed 1 base and J shed 8 bases, with 14 bases lying between them. CDR3 length equals 14 residues. The CDR3 sequence: CASSEGTAKRTQYF. For the CDR3, the DNA is TGTGCCAGCAGTGAAGGGACAGCCAAGAGAACCCAGTACTTC.

The chain couples TRBV21-1 to TRBJ1-4. TRBV21-1 is described as a pseudogene. The CDR3 runs 15 residues. The CDR3 reads CASGRALKRGEKLFF. DNA for the CDR3: TGTGCCAGCGGAAGGGCCCTAAAACGGGGGGAAAAACTGTTTTTT.

The V gene is TRBV5-1, the J gene TRBJ1-4, with D possibly TRBD1 on 5 matching bases. CDR1 and CDR2 (germline): SGHRS, YFSETQ. This CDR3 region has 15 residues. Trimming cost V 0 bases and J 1 base, with 7 bases left between them. Written as DNA, the CDR3 is TGCGCCAGCAGCTTGGCCAGGGAAACTAATGAAAAACTGTTTTTT. Its translation is CASSLARETNEKLFF.